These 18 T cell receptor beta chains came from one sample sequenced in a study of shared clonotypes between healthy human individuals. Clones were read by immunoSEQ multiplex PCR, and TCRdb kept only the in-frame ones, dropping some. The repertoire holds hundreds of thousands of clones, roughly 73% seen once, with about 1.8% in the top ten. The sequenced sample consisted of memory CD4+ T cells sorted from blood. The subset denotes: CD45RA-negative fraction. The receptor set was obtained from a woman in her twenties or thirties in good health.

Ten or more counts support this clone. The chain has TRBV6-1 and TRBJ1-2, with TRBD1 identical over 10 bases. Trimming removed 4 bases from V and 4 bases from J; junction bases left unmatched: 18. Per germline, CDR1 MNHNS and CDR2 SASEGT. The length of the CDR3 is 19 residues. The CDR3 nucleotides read TGTGCCAGCAGTGCCCCAGGGGGGGGACAGGGGTGGAGTAGCTATGGCTACACCTTC. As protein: CASSAPGGGQGWSSYGYTF.

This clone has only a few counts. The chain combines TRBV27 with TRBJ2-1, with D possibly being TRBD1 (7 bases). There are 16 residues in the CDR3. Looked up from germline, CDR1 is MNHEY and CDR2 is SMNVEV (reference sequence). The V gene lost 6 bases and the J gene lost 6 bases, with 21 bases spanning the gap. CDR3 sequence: CASRPYGQAGSNEQFF. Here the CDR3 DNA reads TGTGCCAGCAGACCTTACGGACAGGCGGGGAGCAATGAGCAGTTCTTC.

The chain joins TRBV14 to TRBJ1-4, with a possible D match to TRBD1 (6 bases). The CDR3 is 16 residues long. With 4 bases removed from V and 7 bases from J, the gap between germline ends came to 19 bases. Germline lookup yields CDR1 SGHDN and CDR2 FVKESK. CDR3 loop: CASSPTGGGTTEKLFF. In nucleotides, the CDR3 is TGTGCCAGCAGCCCGACCGGAGGGGGAACCACTGAAAAACTGTTTTTT.

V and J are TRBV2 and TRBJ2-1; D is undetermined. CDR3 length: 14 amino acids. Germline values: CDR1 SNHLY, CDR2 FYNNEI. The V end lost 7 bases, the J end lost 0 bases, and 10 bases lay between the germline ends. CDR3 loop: CASKGPSSYNEQFF. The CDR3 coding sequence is TGTGCCAGCAAGGGCCCCAGCTCCTACAATGAGCAGTTCTTC. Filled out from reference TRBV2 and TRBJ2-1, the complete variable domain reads EPEVTQTPSHQVTQMGQEVILRCVPISNHLYFYWYRQILGQKVEFLVSFYNNEISEKSEIFDDQFSVERPDGSNFTLKIRSTKLEDSAMYFCASKGPSSYNEQFFGPGTRLTVL.

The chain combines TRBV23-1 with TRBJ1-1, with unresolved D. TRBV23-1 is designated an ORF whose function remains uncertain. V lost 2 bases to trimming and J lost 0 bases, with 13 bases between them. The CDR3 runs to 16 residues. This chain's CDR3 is CASSQGPQKMNTEAFF. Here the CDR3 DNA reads TGCGCCAGCAGTCAAGGACCCCAAAAGATGAACACTGAAGCTTTCTTT.

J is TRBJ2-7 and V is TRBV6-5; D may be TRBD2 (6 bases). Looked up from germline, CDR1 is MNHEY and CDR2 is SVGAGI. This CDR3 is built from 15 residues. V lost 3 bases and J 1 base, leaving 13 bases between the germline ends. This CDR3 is CASSYAGGASYEQYF. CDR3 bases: TGTGCCAGCAGTTATGCCGGGGGAGCTTCCTACGAGCAGTACTTC.

The chain's CDR3 is CASSRLAGGTYNEQFF. In DNA, the CDR3 is TGTGCCAGCAGCCGACTAGCGGGAGGGACCTACAATGAGCAGTTCTTC. The V and J genes are TRBV5-6 and TRBJ2-1; TRBD2 aligns across 14 bases. Germline trimming cut 4 bases from V and 2 bases from J; bases unmatched to any gene: 2. Per the germline V gene, CDR1 is SGHDT and CDR2 is YYEEEE. The CDR3 is made up of 16 amino acids.

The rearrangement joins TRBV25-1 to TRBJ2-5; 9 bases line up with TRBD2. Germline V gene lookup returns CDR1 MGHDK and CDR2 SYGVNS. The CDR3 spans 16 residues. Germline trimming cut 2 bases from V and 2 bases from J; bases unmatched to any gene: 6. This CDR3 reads CASSEGTSGGQETQYF. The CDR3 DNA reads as TGTGCCAGCAGTGAAGGTACCAGCGGGGGGCAAGAGACCCAGTACTTC.

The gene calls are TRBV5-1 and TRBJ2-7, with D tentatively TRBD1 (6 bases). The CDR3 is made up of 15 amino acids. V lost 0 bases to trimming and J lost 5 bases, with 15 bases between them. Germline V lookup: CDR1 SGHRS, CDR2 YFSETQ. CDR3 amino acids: CASSLGGGKRNEQYF. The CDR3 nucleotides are TGCGCCAGCAGCTTGGGAGGGGGTAAAAGGAACGAGCAGTACTTC. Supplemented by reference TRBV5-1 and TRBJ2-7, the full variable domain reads KAGVTQTPRYLIKTRGQQVTLSCSPISGHRSVSWYQQTPGQGLQFLFEYFSETQRNKGNFPGRFSGRQFSNSRSEMNVSTLELGDSALYLCASSLGGGKRNEQYFGPGTRLTVT.

The CDR3 DNA is TGCGCCAGCAGCCCCCTGGACAGCTGGTATGGCTACACCTTC. Translation gives CASSPLDSWYGYTF. This chain uses TRBV5-1 with TRBJ1-2; possibly TRBD1 for D (6 bases). The CDR3 is made up of 14 amino acids. Germline lookup yields CDR1 SGHRS and CDR2 YFSETQ. Trimming shortened V by 4 bases and J by 5 bases, and 15 bases separated the two germline ends.

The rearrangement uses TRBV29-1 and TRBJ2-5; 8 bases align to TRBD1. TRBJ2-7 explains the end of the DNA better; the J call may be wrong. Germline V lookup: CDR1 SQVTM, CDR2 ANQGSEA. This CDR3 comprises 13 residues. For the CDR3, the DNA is TGCAGCGCTTGGACAGGGCCCACTAACGAGCAGTACTTC. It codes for CSAWTGPTNEQYF.

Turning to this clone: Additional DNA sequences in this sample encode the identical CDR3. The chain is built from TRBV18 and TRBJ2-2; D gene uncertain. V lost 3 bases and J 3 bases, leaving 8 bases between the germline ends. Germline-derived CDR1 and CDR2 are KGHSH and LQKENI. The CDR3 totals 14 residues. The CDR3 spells CASSPRSDTGELFF. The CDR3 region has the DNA TGTGCCAGCTCACCCCGGTCGGACACCGGGGAGCTGTTTTTT.

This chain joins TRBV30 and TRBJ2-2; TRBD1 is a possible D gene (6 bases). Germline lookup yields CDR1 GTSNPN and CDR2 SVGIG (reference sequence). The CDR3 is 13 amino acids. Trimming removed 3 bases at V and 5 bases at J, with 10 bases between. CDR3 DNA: TGTGCCTGGAGCGGCACAGGGACCGGGGAGCTGTTTTTT. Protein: CAWSGTGTGELFF. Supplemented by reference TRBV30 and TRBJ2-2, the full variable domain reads SQTIHQWPATLVQPVGSPLSLECTVEGTSNPNLYWYRQAAGRGLQLLFYSVGIGQISSEVPQNLSASRPQDRQFILSSKKLLLSDSGFYLCAWSGTGTGELFFGEGSRLTVL.

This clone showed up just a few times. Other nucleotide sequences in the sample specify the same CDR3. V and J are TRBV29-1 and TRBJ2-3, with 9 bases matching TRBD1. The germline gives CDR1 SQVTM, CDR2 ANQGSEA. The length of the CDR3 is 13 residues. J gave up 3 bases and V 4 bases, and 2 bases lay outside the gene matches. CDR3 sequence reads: CSVGDRVTDTQYF. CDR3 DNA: TGCAGCGTTGGGGACAGGGTGACAGATACGCAGTATTTT.

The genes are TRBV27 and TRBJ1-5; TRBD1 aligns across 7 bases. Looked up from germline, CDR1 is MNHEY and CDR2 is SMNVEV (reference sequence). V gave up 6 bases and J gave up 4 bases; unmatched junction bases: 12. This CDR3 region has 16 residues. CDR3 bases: TGTGCCAGCAGGCCAAAGGAGGGGGCCGGGAATCAGCCCCAGCATTTT. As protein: CASRPKEGAGNQPQHF.

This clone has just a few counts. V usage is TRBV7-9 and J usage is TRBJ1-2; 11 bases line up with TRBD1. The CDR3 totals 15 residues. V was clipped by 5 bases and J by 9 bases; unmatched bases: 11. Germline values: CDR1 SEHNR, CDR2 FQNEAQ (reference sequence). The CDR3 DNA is TGTGCCAGCAGCCATGATCCGGGACAGGGGGGTAGCTACACCTTC. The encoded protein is CASSHDPGQGGSYTF.

CDR3 bases: TGCGCCAGCAGCTTCCCGGGAGTAGGTGAAGAGACCCAGTACTTC. This codes for CASSFPGVGEETQYF. The chain has TRBV5-1 and TRBJ2-5; tentative D call: TRBD2 (6 bases). The V gene lost 2 bases and the J gene lost 3 bases, with 14 bases spanning the gap. This CDR3 comprises 15 residues. Germline CDR1 and CDR2: SGHRS and YFSETQ.

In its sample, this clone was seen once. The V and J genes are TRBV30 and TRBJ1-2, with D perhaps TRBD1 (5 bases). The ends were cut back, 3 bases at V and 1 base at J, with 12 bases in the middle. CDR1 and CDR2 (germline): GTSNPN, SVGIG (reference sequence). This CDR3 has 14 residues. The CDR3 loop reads CAWSRGHHNYGYTF. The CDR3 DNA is TGTGCCTGGAGCCGCGGACACCATAACTATGGCTACACCTTC.